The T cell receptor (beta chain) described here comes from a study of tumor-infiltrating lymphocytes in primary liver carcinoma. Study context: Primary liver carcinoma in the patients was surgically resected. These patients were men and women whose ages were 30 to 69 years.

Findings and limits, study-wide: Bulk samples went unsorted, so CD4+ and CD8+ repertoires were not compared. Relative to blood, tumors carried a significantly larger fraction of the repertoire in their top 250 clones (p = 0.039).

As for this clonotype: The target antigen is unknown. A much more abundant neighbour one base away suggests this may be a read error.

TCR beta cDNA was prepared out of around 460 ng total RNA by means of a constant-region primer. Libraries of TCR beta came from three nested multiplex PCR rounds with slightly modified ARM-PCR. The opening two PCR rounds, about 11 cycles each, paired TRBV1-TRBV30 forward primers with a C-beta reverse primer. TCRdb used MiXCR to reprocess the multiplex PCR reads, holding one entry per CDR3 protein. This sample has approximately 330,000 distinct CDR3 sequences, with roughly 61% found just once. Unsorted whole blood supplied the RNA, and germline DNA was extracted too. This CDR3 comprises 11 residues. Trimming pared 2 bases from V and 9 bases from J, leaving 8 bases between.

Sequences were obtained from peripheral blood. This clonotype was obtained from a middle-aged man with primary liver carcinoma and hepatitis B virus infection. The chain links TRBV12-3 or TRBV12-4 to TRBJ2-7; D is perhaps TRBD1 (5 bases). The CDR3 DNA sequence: TGTGCCAGCAGTTTACAGGGCGGGCAGTACTTC. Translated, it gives CASSLQGGQYF.